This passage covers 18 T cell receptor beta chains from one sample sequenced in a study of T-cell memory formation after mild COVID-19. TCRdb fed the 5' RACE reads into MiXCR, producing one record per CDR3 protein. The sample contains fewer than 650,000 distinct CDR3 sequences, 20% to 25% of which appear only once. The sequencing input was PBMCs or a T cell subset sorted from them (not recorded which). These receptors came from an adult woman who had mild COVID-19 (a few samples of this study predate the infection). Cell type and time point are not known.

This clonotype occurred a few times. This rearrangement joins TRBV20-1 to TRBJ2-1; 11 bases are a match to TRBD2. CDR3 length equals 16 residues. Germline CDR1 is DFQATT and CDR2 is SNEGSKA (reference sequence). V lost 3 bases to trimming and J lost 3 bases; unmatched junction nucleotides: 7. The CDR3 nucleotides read TGCAGTGCTAGTGAGACTAGCGGGGCCTTCTACAATGAGCAGTTCTTC. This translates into CSASETSGAFYNEQFF.

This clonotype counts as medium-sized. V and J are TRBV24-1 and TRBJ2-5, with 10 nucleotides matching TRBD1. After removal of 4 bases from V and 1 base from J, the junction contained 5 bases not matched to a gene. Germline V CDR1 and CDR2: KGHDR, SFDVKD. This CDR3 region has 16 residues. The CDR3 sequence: CATSEPGTGVQETQYF. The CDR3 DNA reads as TGTGCCACCAGTGAGCCCGGGACAGGGGTCCAAGAGACCCAGTACTTC.

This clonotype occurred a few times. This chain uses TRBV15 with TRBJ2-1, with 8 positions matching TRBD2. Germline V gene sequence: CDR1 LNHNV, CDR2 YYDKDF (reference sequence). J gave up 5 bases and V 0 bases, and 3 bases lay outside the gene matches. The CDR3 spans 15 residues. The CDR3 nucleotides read TGTGCCACCAGCAGAGATCCAGCGGGGGACAATGAGCAGTTCTTC. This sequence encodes CATSRDPAGDNEQFF.

CDR3 sequence reads: CASREDRDKVYEQYF. The CDR3 nucleotides read TGTGCCAGCAGGGAAGACCGGGACAAGGTTTACGAGCAGTACTTC. This chain links TRBV28 with TRBJ2-7, with TRBD1 as a possible D gene (6 bases). V shed 6 bases and J shed 4 bases, with 19 bases lying between them. The germline CDR1 and CDR2 sequences are MDHEN and SYDVKM. The CDR3 is 15 amino acids.

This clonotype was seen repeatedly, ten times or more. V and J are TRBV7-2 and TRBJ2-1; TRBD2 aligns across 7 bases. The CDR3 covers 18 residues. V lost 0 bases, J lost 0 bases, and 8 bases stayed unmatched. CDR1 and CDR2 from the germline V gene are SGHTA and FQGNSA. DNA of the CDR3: TGTGCCAGCAGCTTAGCTTATAGCGGGCGGACCTCCTACAATGAGCAGTTCTTC. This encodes CASSLAYSGRTSYNEQFF.

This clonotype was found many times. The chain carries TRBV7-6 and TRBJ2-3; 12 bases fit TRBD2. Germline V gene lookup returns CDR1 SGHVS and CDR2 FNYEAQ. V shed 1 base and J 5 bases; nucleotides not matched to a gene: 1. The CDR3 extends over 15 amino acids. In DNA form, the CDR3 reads TGTGCCAGCAGCTTAGGGGGACTAGCGGGAGATACGCAGTATTTT. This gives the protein CASSLGGLAGDTQYF.

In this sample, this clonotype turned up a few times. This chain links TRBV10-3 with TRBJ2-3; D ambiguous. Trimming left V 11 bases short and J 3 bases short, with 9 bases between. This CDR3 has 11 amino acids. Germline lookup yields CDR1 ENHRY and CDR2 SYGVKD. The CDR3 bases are TGTGCCGTAGGCCGGACAGATACGCAGTATTTT. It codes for CAVGRTDTQYF.

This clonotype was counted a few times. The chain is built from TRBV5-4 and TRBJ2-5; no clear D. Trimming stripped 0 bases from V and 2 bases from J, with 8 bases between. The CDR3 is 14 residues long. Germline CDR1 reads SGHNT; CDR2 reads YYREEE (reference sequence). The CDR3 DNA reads TGTGCCAGCAGCTTGGTGGGCCCTCAAGAGACCCAGTACTTC. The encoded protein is CASSLVGPQETQYF.

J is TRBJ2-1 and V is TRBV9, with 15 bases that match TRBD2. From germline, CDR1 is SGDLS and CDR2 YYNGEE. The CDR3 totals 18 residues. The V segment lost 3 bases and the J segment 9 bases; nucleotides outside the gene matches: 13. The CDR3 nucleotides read TGTGCCAGCAGCGCCGAGGGACTAGCGGGAGGTGGATTCGGTGAGCAGTTCTTC. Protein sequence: CASSAEGLAGGGFGEQFF.

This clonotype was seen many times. The chain's CDR3 is CASSLTSGGTYEQYF. CDR3 coding DNA: TGCGCCAGCAGCCTGACTAGCGGGGGTACCTACGAGCAGTACTTC. The chain uses TRBV5-1 and TRBJ2-7; 12 bases line up with TRBD2. CDR1 SGHRS and CDR2 YFSETQ come from the germline V gene. With 4 bases clipped from V and 2 bases from J, the junction kept 4 bases outside the gene matches. This CDR3 is built from 15 residues. The whole variable domain, filled in from reference TRBV5-1 and TRBJ2-7, reads KAGVTQTPRYLIKTRGQQVTLSCSPISGHRSVSWYQQTPGQGLQFLFEYFSETQRNKGNFPGRFSGRQFSNSRSEMNVSTLELGDSALYLCASSLTSGGTYEQYFGPGTRLTVT.

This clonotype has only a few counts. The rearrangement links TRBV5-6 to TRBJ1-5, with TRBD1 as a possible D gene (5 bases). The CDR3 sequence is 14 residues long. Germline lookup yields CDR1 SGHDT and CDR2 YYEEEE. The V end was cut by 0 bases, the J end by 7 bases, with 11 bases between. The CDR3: CASSLGQGWQPQHF. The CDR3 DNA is TGTGCCAGCAGCTTGGGTCAGGGTTGGCAGCCCCAGCATTTT.

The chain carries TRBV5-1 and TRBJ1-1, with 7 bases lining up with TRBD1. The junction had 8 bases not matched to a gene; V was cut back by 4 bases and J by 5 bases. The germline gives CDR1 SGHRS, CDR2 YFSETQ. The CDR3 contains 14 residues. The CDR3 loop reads CASSHGEGATEAFF. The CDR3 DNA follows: TGCGCCAGCAGCCACGGGGAGGGGGCAACTGAAGCTTTCTTT.

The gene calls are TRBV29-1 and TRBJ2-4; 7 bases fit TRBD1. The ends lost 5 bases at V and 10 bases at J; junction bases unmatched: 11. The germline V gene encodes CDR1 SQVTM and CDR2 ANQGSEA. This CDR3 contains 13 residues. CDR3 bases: TGCAGCGTTTGTATAGGGGGCACCCCAATTCAGTACTTC. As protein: CSVCIGGTPIQYF.

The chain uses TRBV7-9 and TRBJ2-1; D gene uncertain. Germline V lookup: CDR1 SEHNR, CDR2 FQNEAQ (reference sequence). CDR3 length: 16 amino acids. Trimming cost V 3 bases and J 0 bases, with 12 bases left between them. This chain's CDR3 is CASSFERTSSYNEQFF. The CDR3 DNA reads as TGTGCCAGCAGCTTCGAAAGGACCAGCTCCTACAATGAGCAGTTCTTC.

CDR3: CASSLVGEPDTQYF. CDR3 DNA: TGTGCCAGCAGCTTAGTAGGGGAACCAGATACGCAGTATTTT. The genes are TRBV7-6 and TRBJ2-3; TRBD1 might be the D (5 bases). The germline CDR1 and CDR2 sequences are SGHVS and FNYEAQ. Trimming took off 1 base at V and 4 bases at J, with 9 bases between the two ends. The CDR3 spans 14 residues. The whole variable domain, remainder taken from reference TRBV7-6 and TRBJ2-3, is GAGVSQSPRYKVTKRGQDVALRCDPISGHVSLYWYRQALGQGPEFLTYFNYEAQQDKSGLPNDRFSAERPEGSISTLTIQRTEQRDSAMYRCASSLVGEPDTQYFGPGTRLTVL.

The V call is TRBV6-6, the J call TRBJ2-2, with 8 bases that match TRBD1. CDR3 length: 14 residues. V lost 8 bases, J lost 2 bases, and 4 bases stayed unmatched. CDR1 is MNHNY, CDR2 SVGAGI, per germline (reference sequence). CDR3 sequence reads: CASAGGVNTGELFF. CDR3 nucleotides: TGTGCCAGCGCAGGGGGCGTAAACACCGGGGAGCTGTTTTTT.

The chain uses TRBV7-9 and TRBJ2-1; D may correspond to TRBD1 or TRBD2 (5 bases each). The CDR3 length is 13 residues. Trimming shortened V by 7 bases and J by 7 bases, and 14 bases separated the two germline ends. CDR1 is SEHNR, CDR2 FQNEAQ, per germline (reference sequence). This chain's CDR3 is CASNPSEGNEQFF. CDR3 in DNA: TGTGCCAGCAACCCCTCCGAGGGGAATGAGCAGTTCTTC.

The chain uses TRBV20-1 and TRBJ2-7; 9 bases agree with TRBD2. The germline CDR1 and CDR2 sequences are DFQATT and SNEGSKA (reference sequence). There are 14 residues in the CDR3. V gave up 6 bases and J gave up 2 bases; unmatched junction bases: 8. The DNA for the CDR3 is TGCAGTGCCATGGGTCTAGCGGGGACCTACGAGCAGTACTTC. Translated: CSAMGLAGTYEQYF.